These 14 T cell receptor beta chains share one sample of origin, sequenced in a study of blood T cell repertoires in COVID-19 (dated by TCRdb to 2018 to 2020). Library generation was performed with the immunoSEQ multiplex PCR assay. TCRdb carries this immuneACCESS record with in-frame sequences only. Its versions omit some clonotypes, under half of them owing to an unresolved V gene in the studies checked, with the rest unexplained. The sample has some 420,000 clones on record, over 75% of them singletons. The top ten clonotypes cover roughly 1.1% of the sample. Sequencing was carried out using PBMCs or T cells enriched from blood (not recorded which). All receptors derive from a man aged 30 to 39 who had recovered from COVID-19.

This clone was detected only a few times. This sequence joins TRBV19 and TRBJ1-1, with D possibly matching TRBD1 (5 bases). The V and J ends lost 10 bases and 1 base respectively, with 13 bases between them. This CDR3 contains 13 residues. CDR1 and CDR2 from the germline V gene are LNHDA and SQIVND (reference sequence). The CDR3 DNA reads TGTGCCACTGCGACAGACTCGAACACTGAAGCTTTCTTT. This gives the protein CATATDSNTEAFF.

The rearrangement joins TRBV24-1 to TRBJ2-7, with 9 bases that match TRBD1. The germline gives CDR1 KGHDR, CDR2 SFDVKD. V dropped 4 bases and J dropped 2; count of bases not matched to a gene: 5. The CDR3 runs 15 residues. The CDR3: CATSEPGQGTYEQYF. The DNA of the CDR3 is TGTGCCACCAGTGAACCGGGACAGGGAACCTACGAGCAGTACTTC.

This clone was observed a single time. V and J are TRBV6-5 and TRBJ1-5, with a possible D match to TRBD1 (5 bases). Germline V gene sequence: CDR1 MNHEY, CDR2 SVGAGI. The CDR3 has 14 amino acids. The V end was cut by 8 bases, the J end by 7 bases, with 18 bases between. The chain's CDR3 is CASCTDGPGQPQHF. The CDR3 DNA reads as TGTGCCAGCTGCACGGACGGCCCAGGGCAGCCCCAGCATTTT.

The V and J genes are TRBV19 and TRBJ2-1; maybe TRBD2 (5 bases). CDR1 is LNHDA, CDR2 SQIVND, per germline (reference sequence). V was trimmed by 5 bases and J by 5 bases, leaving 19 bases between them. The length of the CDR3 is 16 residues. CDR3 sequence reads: CASSLFYGAGDNEQFF. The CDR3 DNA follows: TGTGCCAGTAGTCTATTCTACGGCGCCGGGGACAATGAGCAGTTCTTC.

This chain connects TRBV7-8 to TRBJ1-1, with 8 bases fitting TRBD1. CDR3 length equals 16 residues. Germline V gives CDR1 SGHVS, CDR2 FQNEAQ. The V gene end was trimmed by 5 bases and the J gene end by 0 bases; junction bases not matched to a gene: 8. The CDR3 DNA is TGTGCCAGCAGCCTATTAGGACAGGGCCTGAACACTGAAGCTTTCTTT. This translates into CASSLLGQGLNTEAFF.

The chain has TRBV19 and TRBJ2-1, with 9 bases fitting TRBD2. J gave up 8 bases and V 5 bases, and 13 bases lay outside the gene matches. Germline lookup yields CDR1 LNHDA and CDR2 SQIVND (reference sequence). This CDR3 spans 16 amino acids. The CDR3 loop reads CASSSLAGVKVYEQFF. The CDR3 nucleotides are TGTGCCAGTAGTTCCTTAGCGGGAGTTAAAGTCTATGAGCAGTTCTTC.

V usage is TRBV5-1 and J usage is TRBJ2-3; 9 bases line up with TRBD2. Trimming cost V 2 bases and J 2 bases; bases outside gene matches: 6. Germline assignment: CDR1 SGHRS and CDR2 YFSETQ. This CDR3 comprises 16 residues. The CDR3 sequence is CASSLESGRTTDTQYF. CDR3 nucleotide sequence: TGCGCCAGCAGCTTAGAGAGCGGGAGGACCACAGATACGCAGTATTTT.

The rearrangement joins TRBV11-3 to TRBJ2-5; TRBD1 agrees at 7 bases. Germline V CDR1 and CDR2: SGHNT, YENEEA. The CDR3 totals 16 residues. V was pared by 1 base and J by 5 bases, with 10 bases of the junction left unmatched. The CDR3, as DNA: TGTGCCAGCAGCTTAGGACAGGGCACTATCGTGGAGACCCAGTACTTC. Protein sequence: CASSLGQGTIVETQYF.

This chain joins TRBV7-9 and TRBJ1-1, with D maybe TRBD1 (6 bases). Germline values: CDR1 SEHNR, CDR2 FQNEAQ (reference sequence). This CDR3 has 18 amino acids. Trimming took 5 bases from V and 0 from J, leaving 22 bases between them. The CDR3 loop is CASSGYRETVGMNTEAFF. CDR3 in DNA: TGTGCCAGCAGCGGATACAGGGAAACGGTCGGAATGAACACTGAAGCTTTCTTT.

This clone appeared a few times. The DNA of the CDR3 is TGTGCCAGTAGTCCTTGGACAGGGGAAGGAAACACCATATATTTT. Translating gives CASSPWTGEGNTIYF. The genes are TRBV19 and TRBJ1-3; 9 positions agree with TRBD1. This CDR3 contains 15 residues. The V gene end was trimmed by 5 bases and the J gene end by 4 bases; junction bases not matched to a gene: 6. Germline lookup yields CDR1 LNHDA and CDR2 SQIVND (reference sequence).

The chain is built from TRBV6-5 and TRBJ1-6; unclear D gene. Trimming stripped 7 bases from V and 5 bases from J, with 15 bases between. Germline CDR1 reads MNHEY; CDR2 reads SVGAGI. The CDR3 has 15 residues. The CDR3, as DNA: TGTGCCAGCAACACCGACATCCTTCATAATTCACCCCTCCACTTT. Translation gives CASNTDILHNSPLHF.

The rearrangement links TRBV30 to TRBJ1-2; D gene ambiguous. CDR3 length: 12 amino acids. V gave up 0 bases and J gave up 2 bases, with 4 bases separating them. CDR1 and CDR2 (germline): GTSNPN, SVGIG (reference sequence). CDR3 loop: CAWSVLNYGYTF. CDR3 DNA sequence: TGTGCCTGGAGTGTCTTAAACTATGGCTACACCTTC. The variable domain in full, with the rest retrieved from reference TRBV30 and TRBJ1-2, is SQTIHQWPATLVQPVGSPLSLECTVEGTSNPNLYWYRQAAGRGLQLLFYSVGIGQISSEVPQNLSASRPQDRQFILSSKKLLLSDSGFYLCAWSVLNYGYTFGSGTRLTVV.

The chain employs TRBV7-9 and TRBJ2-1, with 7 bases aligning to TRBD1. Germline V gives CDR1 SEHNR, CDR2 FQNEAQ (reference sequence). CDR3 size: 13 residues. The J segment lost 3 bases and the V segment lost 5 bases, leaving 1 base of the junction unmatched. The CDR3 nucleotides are TGTGCCAGCAGCCGGGACAGCTACAATGAGCAGTTCTTC. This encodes CASSRDSYNEQFF. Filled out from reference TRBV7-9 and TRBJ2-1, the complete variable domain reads DTGVSQNPRHKITKRGQNVTFRCDPISEHNRLYWYRQTLGQGPEFLTYFQNEAQLEKSRLLSDRFSAERPKGSFSTLEIQRTEQGDSAMYLCASSRDSYNEQFFGPGTRLTVL.

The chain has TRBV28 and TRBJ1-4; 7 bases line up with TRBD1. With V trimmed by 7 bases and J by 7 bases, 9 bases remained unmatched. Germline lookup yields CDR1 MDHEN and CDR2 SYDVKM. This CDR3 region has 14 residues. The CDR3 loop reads CASKTGTVVEKLFF. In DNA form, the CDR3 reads TGTGCCAGCAAAACCGGGACAGTCGTTGAAAAACTGTTTTTT.